This entry describes one TCR beta chain. Its antigen is undetermined. A read error may account for a junction end that differs from germline. This entry belongs to a study of blood T cells in healthy people across ages. The study, taken as a whole, reports: PBMCs left unsorted prevented a conclusive naive versus antigen-experienced comparison. CMV status of donors was not determined, possibly confounding expanded clonotype changes.

Primed by a sample-barcoded 5' primer and a J-beta primer mix, a second PCR proceeded for 7 to 11 cycles. MiXCR, run by TCRdb on the 5' RACE reads, gives a single entry per CDR3 protein. The repertoire has over 1,500,000 distinct CDR3 sequences, about 39% of them found once; the top ten carry approximately 22%. In germline, CDR1 is SGHTA, CDR2 FQGNSA. CDR3 length equals 16 residues. Each sample yielded at least 5 micrograms of PBMC total RNA. J is TRBJ2-1 and V is TRBV7-2; 9 nucleotides match TRBD1. Sequenced sample: blood. This sequence was found in a human donor in good health. This CDR3 reads CASSLALTGGYDEQFF. For the CDR3, the DNA is TGTGCCAGCAGCTTAGCGCTAACAGGGGGCTACGATGAGCAGTTCTTC.